This section outlines one T cell receptor (beta chain) sequence together with its context. Its antigen is unidentified. There are 15 residues in the CDR3. The V end lost 2 bases, the J end lost 0 bases, and 8 bases lay between the germline ends. The germline gives CDR1 SGHNT, CDR2 YENEEA. The data stem from a study of cytomegalovirus exposure and HLA in healthy donors. Findings and caveats of the study: Roughly even sequencing depth across donors was the assumption behind the presence/absence analyses.

PCR was performed using 60 Vbeta and 13 Jbeta primers. Clones were read by immunoSEQ multiplex PCR, and TCRdb kept only the in-frame ones, dropping some. Among 85,000 to 100,000 clones listed, approximately 82% were seen once. Source material: PBMCs. The TCR sequence derives from a female donor in good health and CMV-seropositive. The chain has TRBV11-3 and TRBJ2-1; maybe TRBD2 (5 bases). CDR3 protein: CASSLFGDSYNEQFF. CDR3 sequence (DNA): TGTGCCAGCAGCTTATTCGGGGACTCCTACAATGAGCAGTTCTTC.